This is a list of T cell receptor beta chains from one sample in a study of shared clonotypes between healthy human individuals. Assay used: immunoSEQ multiplex PCR; TCRdb lists only in-frame clones, some missing. This sample has 950,000 to 1,100,000 clones, with 70% to 80% found just once. Sequencing used memory CD4+ T cells sorted from blood. These receptors were obtained from a young man in good health. The CDR3 runs from the conserved cysteine through the conserved F or W. Each record gives: D gene, clone size, V gene, J gene, CDR3 DNA, CDR3 protein. D genes are given only for firm matches. Clone size appears in some rows only: once, few, many, or a class for an expanded clone.

>.|.|TRBV2|TRBJ2-5
TGTGCCAGCAGTGAGAATGCGAAGGAGACCCAGTACTTC
CASSENAKETQYF
>TRBD1|once|TRBV10-1|TRBJ1-2
TGCGCCAGCGGGACAGGGTCTTATGGCTACACCTTC
CASGTGSYGYTF
>.|.|TRBV7-6|TRBJ1-4
TGTGCCAGCAGCTGGCAGGTGGGGAGTACCACTGAAAAACTGTTTTTT
CASSWQVGSTTEKLFF
>.|once|TRBV19|TRBJ1-1
TGTGCCAGTAGTATGTGGGAATGGGAGAACACTGAAGCTTTCTTT
CASSMWEWENTEAFF
>.|.|TRBV7-9|TRBJ2-7
TGTGCCAGCAGGCCAAAACTTGGGACTTACTCTACCTACGAGCAGTACTTC
CASRPKLGTYSTYEQYF
>.|.|TRBV19|TRBJ2-5
TGTGCCAGTTCCCGGGGCCCAGGGGAGACCCAGTACTTC
CASSRGPGETQYF
>.|.|TRBV5-4|TRBJ2-4
TGTGCCAGCAGCTTGGACCCCGGCCCCATTCAGTACTTC
CASSLDPGPIQYF
>TRBD1|.|TRBV5-1|TRBJ2-3
TGCGCCAGCAGGCACGACAGGGATTCGACCAGCACAGATACGCAGTATTTT
CASRHDRDSTSTDTQYF
>TRBD2|.|TRBV30|TRBJ2-2
TGTGCCTGGAGGATGGGCGGGGGGAACACCGGGGAGCTGTTTTTT
CAWRMGGGNTGELFF
>TRBD1|.|TRBV5-1|TRBJ2-7
TGCGCCAGCAGCCTCGACAGGGTTGGCGAGCAGTACTTC
CASSLDRVGEQYF
>TRBD2|.|TRBV10-2|TRBJ2-7
TGCGCCAGCAGTGAGTTTCTAGCGGGGGGAAACCCCTACGAGCAGTACTTC
CASSEFLAGGNPYEQYF
>.|.|TRBV2|TRBJ2-3
TGTGCCAGCAGAATGGAACAGGGAATAAGCACAGATACGCAGTATTTT
CASRMEQGISTDTQYF
>TRBD2|once|TRBV19|TRBJ2-5
TGTGCCAGCACGACTAGCGGGGGGGCCAAAGGGACCCAGTACTTC
CASTTSGGAKGTQYF
>TRBD2|.|TRBV4-3|TRBJ2-1
TGCGCCAGCAGCCAGTCCCTTAGTCAAACTAGCGGGATGCGCAATGAGCAGTTCTTC
CASSQSLSQTSGMRNEQFF
>.|.|TRBV5-4|TRBJ2-1
TGTGCCAGCAGCTTGGACCCGGCGAGGGGCGATGAGCAGTTCTTC
CASSLDPARGDEQFF
>.|.|TRBV19|TRBJ1-4
TGTGCCAGTAGTACGGGACGGAATGAAAAACTGTTTTTT
CASSTGRNEKLFF
>TRBD1|.|TRBV5-1|TRBJ1-3
TGCGCCAGCAGCTTACAGGGGGACTTCTCTGGAAACACCATATATTTT
CASSLQGDFSGNTIYF
>.|once|TRBV6-5|TRBJ1-5
TGTGCCAGCAAACGCGAGGAGGGTAGCAATCAGCCCCAGCATTTT
CASKREEGSNQPQHF
>TRBD1|.|TRBV7-2|TRBJ2-3
TGTGCCAGCAGCGCCAGGGGGTCCGGCACAGATACGCAGTATTTT
CASSARGSGTDTQYF
>.|.|TRBV27|TRBJ1-2
TGTGCCAGCAGTTTGATGGGGGGAGCTAACTATGGCTACACCTTC
CASSLMGGANYGYTF
>.|.|TRBV5-1|TRBJ2-1
TGCGCCAGCAGACCAACCCCCTACAATGAGCAGTTCTTC
CASRPTPYNEQFF
>.|.|TRBV28|TRBJ1-3
TGTGCCAGCAGCCGAAGCTCTGGAAACACCATATATTTT
CASSRSSGNTIYF
>TRBD1|.|TRBV6-5|TRBJ1-1
TGTGCCAGCAGTTACCTACAGGGGGCGGAAGCTTTCTTT
CASSYLQGAEAFF
>.|.|TRBV7-3|TRBJ2-2
TGTGCCAGCAGCTTAGGAGGGAGAACCGGGGAGCTGTTTTTT
CASSLGGRTGELFF
>.|.|TRBV10-3|TRBJ2-7
TGTGCCATCAGGGGGTCCTCCTACGAGCAGTACTTC
CAIRGSSYEQYF
>TRBD1|.|TRBV28|TRBJ2-7
TGTGCCAGCAGTTTATCCTGGACAGGGTTTCGGAACGAGCAGTACTTC
CASSLSWTGFRNEQYF
>.|.|TRBV19|TRBJ1-2
TGTGCCAGTAGTATAGCGAAGGGCGGTCGGGGCTACACCTTC
CASSIAKGGRGYTF